The entry below describes one TCR beta chain. Its recognized antigen is unknown. Qualities for individual bases were not recorded, and no much larger clone is one base off. After removal of 5 bases from V and 4 bases from J, the junction retains 10 bases not matched to a gene. The CDR3 has 17 amino acids, counting the end cysteine and phenylalanine. Only the CDR3 DNA is retained, 51 bases long and in frame from the first base. Sequences MNHEY (CDR1) and SMNVEV (CDR2) are obtained from the germline V gene (reference sequence). The record originates from a study of graft-versus-host responses after intestinal transplantation (dated by TCRdb to the early 2020s). Context from the whole study: Recipients received multivisceral, liver-intestinal, or isolated intestinal transplants. Every recipient was given anti-thymocyte globulin induction, followed by about three years of maintenance tacrolimus and steroids. Graft-versus-host and host-versus-graft alloreactive T cell clones were tracked in the graft, circulation and bone marrow after intestinal transplantation using bulk TCR-beta CDR3 sequencing. To identify alloreactive clones, pre-transplant mixed lymphocyte reaction products were sequenced and then compared with unstimulated pre-transplant donor and recipient T cells. The cohort enrolled 24 intestinal transplant recipients, one of whom was a retransplant, and a few patients without pretransplant specimens were excluded. Donor T cell macrochimerism was defined as a peak of at least 4% donor T cells among recipient peripheral blood mononuclear cells. Instead of going to the commercial service, samples from a few later patients were sequenced in-house on an Illumina MiSeq and processed with MiXCR.

This specimen's time point label, interpreted: cells obtained before transplantation from donor or recipient. CD3+CD4+ and CD3+CD8+ populations were FACS-sorted from unstimulated pre-transplant donor and recipient cells taken from spleen or lymph nodes. The protocol used for the library was the immunoSEQ multiplex PCR assay. For most patients, genomic DNA was isolated with the Qiagen DNeasy Blood and Tissue Kit and shipped frozen to Adaptive Biotechnologies for TCR sequencing. For most patients, high-throughput TCR-beta CDR3 sequencing of genomic DNA was performed by Adaptive Biotechnologies. In the original analysis: TCR sequencing data were retrieved from Adaptive's ImmunoSEQ software for around 19 patients, whereas a few other patients were processed with MiXCR and VDJtools. To correct CD4 versus CD8 sorting errors, sequences present in both subsets at a frequency ratio below 5:1 were removed. CDR3 nucleotide sequences shared by donor and recipient were removed because the origin of these sequences could not be assigned. Alloreactive clones required at least 2-fold expansion over unstimulated cells and minimum CFSE-low frequency of 0.002% (template counts) or 0.001% (read counts). Mappable clones were those detected in sequenced pre-transplant spleen, lymph node, or MLR CFSE-low populations of the donor or recipient. The cumulative frequency of alloreactive clones was calculated as a percentage of all sequences, weighted by copy number. TCRdb provides this immuneACCESS table in a form limited to in-frame rearrangements. Some clones are lacking; in checked studies, under half of them reflect an unresolved V gene, and why the rest are absent is not known. V, J and clone size are taken as reported in that table, and D and trimming were inferred from the DNA itself. Counted in this sample were some 93,000 clones; 91% of them appeared once. Around 0.5% of the sample is taken by the ten largest.

Paper-wide results and their limitations: GvH clones were found in recipient bone marrow, and some of the GvH clones appeared earlier in ileal mucosa or blood, which is consistent with an intestinal mucosal origin. In patients with donor T cell macrochimerism, the allografts had high GvH to HvG T cell clonal ratios. The conclusions were limited by the relatively low number and heterogeneity of the intestinal transplant patients. Peak levels of circulating GvH clones were associated with declines in HvG clones early after transplant.

This receptor was obtained from a human donor who received an intestinal transplant. The sequenced sample was unstimulated CD8+ T cells sorted from spleen or lymph node cells, obtained before intestinal transplant. The rearrangement combines TRBV27 with TRBJ1-5; the junction holds 11 bases that match TRBD1. The nucleotide sequence reads as follows: TGTGCCAGCAGTCCCCGGGACAGGGGGGAGGTTAATCAGCCCCAGCATTTT. It is translated as CASSPRDRGEVNQPQHF.